The TCR beta chain under discussion was sequenced for a study of blood T cell repertoires in COVID-19. Sequenced by immunoSEQ multiplex PCR; TCRdb stores in-frame clones only, minus some. Among tens of thousands of clones listed, 85% were seen once. Only a few counts were recorded for this clone. Germline V gene data show CDR1 as MNHEY and CDR2 as SMNVEV (reference sequence). The length of the CDR3 is 16 residues. V dropped 2 bases and J dropped 0 bases, with 13 bases sitting between them. The sequencing sample was made of peripheral blood. The TCR was taken from a man aged 60 to 69 with active or convalescent COVID-19. This rearrangement joins TRBV27 to TRBJ1-1; TRBD1 might be the D (6 bases). As DNA, the CDR3 is TGTGCCAGCAGTTTACTAGGACAGTCCTTGAACACTGAAGCTTTCTTT. Translated: CASSLLGQSLNTEAFF.